This T cell receptor (beta chain) was observed in a study of shared clonotypes between healthy human individuals. Germline lookup yields CDR1 LNHDA and CDR2 SQIVND (reference sequence). V was pared by 7 bases and J by 3 bases, with 8 bases of the junction left unmatched. CDR3 length equals 15 residues. The deep-level immunoSEQ assay was used. Authors' data handling: Filtering differed, since immunoSEQ gave only junction sequences and no quality scores. Produced via immunoSEQ multiplex PCR; TCRdb's table is partial and in-frame only. D and trimming were read from the DNA, whereas the V and J calls and clone size are those reported in that table. This sample has a few million clones, with over 90% found just once.

V and J are TRBV19 and TRBJ2-7; TRBD1 matches 11 bases. This TCR was sampled from a man younger than 35 in good health. Some clones in this sample may be carry-over from other donors' samples. The sequencing input was naive CD4+ T cells from PBMCs. The subset was: CD45RA+ positively selected. The CDR3 loop reads CASKDRDRGVYEQYF. The CDR3 bases are TGTGCCAGTAAAGACCGGGACAGGGGGGTCTACGAGCAGTACTTC.